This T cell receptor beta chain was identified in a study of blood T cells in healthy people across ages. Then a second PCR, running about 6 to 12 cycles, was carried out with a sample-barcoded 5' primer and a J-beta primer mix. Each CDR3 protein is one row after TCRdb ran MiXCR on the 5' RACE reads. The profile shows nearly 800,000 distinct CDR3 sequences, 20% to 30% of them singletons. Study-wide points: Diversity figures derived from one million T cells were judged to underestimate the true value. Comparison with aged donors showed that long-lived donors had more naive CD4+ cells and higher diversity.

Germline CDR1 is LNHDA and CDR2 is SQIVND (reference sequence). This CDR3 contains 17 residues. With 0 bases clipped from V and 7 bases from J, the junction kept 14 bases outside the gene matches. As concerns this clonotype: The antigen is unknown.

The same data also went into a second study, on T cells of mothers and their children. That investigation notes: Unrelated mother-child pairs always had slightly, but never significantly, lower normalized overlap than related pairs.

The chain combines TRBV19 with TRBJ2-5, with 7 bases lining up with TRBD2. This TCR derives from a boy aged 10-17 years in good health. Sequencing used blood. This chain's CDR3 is CASSIEGTNGSRATQYF. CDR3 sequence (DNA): TGTGCCAGTAGTATAGAAGGGACTAACGGGAGCCGGGCGACCCAGTACTTC.